This TCR beta chain came from a study of cytomegalovirus exposure and HLA in healthy donors. The overall study: Caucasian-associated ancestry cluster membership applied to around 76% of over 350 genotyped donors. Study results and caveats: Later analysis identified several of the most significant clusters that appeared linked to common viral pathogens. Reports indicated that the classifier achieved high specificity and sensitivity in diagnosing cytomegalovirus status. Later, an analysis showed that TCR beta chains associated with HLA were more clonally expanded than others that were equally common.

Points on this clone: Antigen specificity is unknown.

The CDR3 length is 15 residues. The trim removed 5 bases at V and 2 bases at J, leaving 3 bases unmatched. The germline CDR1 and CDR2 sequences are MNHEY and SVGAGI. In the PCR, 60 Vbeta and 13 Jbeta primers were used. Data came from immunoSEQ multiplex PCR; TCRdb stores just in-frame clones and leaves some out. The table lists just over 200,000 clones, roughly 70% of them singletons. Sequences were obtained from PBMCs. The sequence was collected from a man aged 40-49 years in good health and CMV-seropositive. The genes are TRBV6-5 and TRBJ2-1; 10 bases are a match to TRBD2. The CDR3 region is CASSPAGGTYNEQFF. Written as DNA, the CDR3 is TGTGCCAGCAGTCCAGCGGGAGGGACCTACAATGAGCAGTTCTTC.